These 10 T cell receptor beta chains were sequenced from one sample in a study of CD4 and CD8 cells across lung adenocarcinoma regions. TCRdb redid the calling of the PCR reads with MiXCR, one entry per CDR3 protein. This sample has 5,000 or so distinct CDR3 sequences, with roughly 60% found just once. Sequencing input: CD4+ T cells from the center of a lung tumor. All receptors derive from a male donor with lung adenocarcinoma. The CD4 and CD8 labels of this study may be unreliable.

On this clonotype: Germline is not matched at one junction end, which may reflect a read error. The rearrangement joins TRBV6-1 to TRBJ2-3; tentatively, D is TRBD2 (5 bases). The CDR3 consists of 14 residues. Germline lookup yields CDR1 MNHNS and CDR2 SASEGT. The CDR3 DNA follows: TGTGCGGGGAGTGGTCACCGTGGCCCAGATACGCAGTATTTC. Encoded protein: CAGSGHRGPDTQYF.

The CDR3 loop reads CAATGLGAKDTQYF. CDR3 DNA: TGTGCCGCCACGGGCCTGGGAGCCAAAGATACTCAGTACTTC. The chain carries TRBV10-3 and TRBJ2-4; tentatively, D is TRBD2 (5 bases). This CDR3 has 14 residues. Germline CDR1 reads ENHRY; CDR2 reads SYGVKD. The ends were cut back, 11 bases at V and 12 bases at J, with 26 bases in the middle.

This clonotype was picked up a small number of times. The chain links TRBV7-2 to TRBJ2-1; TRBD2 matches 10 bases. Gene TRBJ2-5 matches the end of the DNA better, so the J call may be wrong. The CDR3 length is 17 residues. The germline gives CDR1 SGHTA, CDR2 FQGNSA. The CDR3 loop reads CASSSRTSGGAVPAQYF. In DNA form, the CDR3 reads TGTGCCAGCAGCTCTCGGACTAGCGGAGGGGCAGTCCCGGCCCAGTACTTC.

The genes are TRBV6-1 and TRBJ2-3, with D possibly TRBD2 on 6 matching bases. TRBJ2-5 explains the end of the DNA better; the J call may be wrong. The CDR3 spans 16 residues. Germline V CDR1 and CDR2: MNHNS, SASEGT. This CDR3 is CSCTGDWGGSEDIQYF. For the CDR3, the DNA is TGTTCCTGCACCGGGGACTGGGGCGGCAGCGAAGACATCCAGTACTTC.

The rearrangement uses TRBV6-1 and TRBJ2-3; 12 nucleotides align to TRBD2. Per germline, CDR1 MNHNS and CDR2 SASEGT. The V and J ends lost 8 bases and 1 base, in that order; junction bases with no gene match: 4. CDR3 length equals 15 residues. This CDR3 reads CASGRLAGGTDTQYF. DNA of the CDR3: TGTGCCAGCGGCAGACTAGCGGGGGGCACAGATACGCAGTATTTT.

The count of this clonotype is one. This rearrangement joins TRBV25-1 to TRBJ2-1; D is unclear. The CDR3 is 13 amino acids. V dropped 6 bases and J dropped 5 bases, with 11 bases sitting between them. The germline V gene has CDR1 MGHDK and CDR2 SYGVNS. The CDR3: CASRPPGDNEQFF. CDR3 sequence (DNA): TGTGCCAGCAGGCCGCCGGGTGACAATGAGCAGTTCTTC. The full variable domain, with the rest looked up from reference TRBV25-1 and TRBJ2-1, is EADIYQTPRYLVIGTGKKITLECSQTMGHDKMYWYQQDPGMELHLIHYSYGVNSTEKGDLSSESTVSRIRTEHFPLTLESARPSHTSQYLCASRPPGDNEQFFGPGTRLTVL.

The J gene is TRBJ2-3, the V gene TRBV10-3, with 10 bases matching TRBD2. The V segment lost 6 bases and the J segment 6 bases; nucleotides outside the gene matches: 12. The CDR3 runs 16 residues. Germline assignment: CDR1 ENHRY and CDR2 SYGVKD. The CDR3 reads CAISARLAGEPDTQYF. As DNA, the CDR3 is TGTGCCATCAGCGCCCGACTAGCGGGTGAGCCGGATACGCAGTATTTT.

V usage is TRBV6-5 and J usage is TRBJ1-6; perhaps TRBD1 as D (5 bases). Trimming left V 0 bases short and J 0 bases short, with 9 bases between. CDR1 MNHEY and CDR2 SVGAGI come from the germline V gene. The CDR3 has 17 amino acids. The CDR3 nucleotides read TGTGCCAGCAGTTACTCGGGGGAAAGCTCCTATAATTCACCCCTCCACTTT. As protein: CASSYSGESSYNSPLHF.

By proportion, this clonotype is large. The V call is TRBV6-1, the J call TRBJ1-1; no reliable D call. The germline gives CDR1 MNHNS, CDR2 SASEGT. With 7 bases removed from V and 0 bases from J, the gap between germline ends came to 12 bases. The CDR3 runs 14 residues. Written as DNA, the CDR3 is TGTGCCAGCAAAACCGGAGGATTGAACACTGAAGCTTTCTTT. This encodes CASKTGGLNTEAFF.

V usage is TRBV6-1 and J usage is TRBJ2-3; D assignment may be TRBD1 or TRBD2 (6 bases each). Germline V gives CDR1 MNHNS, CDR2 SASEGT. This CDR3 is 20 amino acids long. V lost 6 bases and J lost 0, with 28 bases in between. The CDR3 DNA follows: TGTGCCAGCAGCCGGAGAGGGGGGACTTCCCAACAACTTAGCACAGATACGCAGTATTTT. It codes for CASSRRGGTSQQLSTDTQYF.